The clone carrying this TCR beta chain was found a few times. Antigen specificity is unknown. It was template switching that added a universal primer site, and there were unique molecular identifiers on the cDNA. Using its own MiXCR run on the 5' RACE reads, TCRdb lists one record per CDR3 protein. Of 300,000 to 400,000 distinct CDR3 sequences listed, roughly an eighth are singletons. The record originates from a study of identical twins. This CDR3 has 15 residues. Germline V gives CDR1 KGHDR, CDR2 SFDVKD. V lost 3 bases to trimming and J lost 4 bases, with 12 bases between them. General study points: Twins' excess sharing was less marked for out-of-frame beta sequences. In zero-insertion analyses, partial confounding could arise from invariant MAIT and iNKT cells. Researchers reported excess low generation probability among twin-shared out-of-frame alpha sequences.

These data also formed part of another study, on yellow fever vaccine responses in identical twins.

This rearrangement joins TRBV24-1 to TRBJ2-1; D uncertain. The sample comprised CD8+ T cells sorted from blood. The source is a woman aged 18-29 years in good health. CDR3 amino acids: CATSDGATYYNEQFF. In nucleotides, the CDR3 is TGTGCCACCAGTGATGGAGCCACATATTACAATGAGCAGTTCTTC.